This is a list of T cell receptor beta chains from one sample in a study. A single record per CDR3 protein comes from TCRdb applying MiXCR to the RT-PCR reads. The sample holds more than 550,000 distinct CDR3 sequences, about 14% seen once. The sample comprised memory CD4+ T cells from blood. The receptors derive from a female donor in good health, serving as a healthy control. Each CDR3 is given with its conserved first and last residue. The D gene is left open where the match is weak. Clone size is stated in some rows and not others, as once, few, many or a class when expanded.

j_call clone_size v_call d_call cdr3_nt cdr3_aa
TRBJ1-5 NA TRBV6-2/TRBV6-3 NA TGTGCCAGCAGTTATTCGAATCCGGGGCCCCAGCATTTT CASSYSNPGPQHF
TRBJ1-2 NA TRBV29-1 NA TGCAGCGTTGTAAACAGGGACTATGGCTACACCTTC CSVVNRDYGYTF
TRBJ2-1 NA TRBV7-2 NA TGTGCCAGCAGCCTTAGGACGGTATACAATGAGCAGTTCTTC CASSLRTVYNEQFF
TRBJ1-2 NA TRBV20-1 NA TGCAGTGCTAGAGATTTAGGGTCAGGACTCACCCTGGGCAATGGCTACACCTTC CSARDLGSGLTLGNGYTF
TRBJ1-4 few TRBV7-2 TRBD1 TGTGCCAGCAGCTTAGTGACAGGGGGCTATGAAAAACTGGTTTTT CASSLVTGGYEKLVF
TRBJ1-2 NA TRBV6-2/TRBV6-3 TRBD1 TGTGCCAGCCTTTCCCGGGACAGGGTGAGCTATGGCTACACCTTC CASLSRDRVSYGYTF
TRBJ1-2 NA TRBV30 TRBD1 TGTGCCTGGAGTGTCCAACAGGGGTACTATGGCTACACCTTC CAWSVQQGYYGYTF
TRBJ1-4 NA TRBV5-1 NA TGCGCCAGCAGCCAGACAGCAACTAATGAAAAACTGTTTTTT CASSQTATNEKLFF
TRBJ1-5 many TRBV24-1 NA TGTGCCACCAGTGACCCCTCCGGGGATCAGCCCCAGCATTTT CATSDPSGDQPQHF
TRBJ2-3 NA TRBV29-1 TRBD1 TGCAGCGTTGATTCACCAGGACAGGGGATTACAGATACGCAGTATTTT CSVDSPGQGITDTQYF
TRBJ1-5 NA TRBV4-1 TRBD1 TGCGCCAGCAGCCCCCCGGACAGGGACAGCAATCAGCCCCAGCATTTT CASSPPDRDSNQPQHF
TRBJ2-7 NA TRBV7-8 TRBD2 TGTGCCAGCAGCAAAGATAGCGGGCCTAGCTCCTACGAGCAGTACTTC CASSKDSGPSSYEQYF
TRBJ2-4 NA TRBV4-3 NA TGCGCCAGCAGCCAAGATCCTCTTACTAGCTTTCTAGCCAAAAACATTCAGTACTTC CASSQDPLTSFLAKNIQYF
TRBJ1-2 NA TRBV6-1 NA TGTGCCAGCAGTGAGGGGCCCGGGACAACCCTCTCTGACACCTTC CASSEGPGTTLSDTF
TRBJ2-7 NA TRBV4-2 TRBD2 TGTGCCAGCAGCCCAGGGGGACTAGCGGGAGCCTACGAGCAGTACTTC CASSPGGLAGAYEQYF
TRBJ1-2 NA TRBV30 NA TGTGCCTGGACCCCCGGCGGGGATGGCTACACCTTC CAWTPGGDGYTF
TRBJ2-7 many TRBV6-5 NA TGTGCCAGCAATAAAGGGACGACGACGTACTTC CASNKGTTTYF
TRBJ2-3 NA TRBV5-5 TRBD2 TGTGCCAGCAGCCCAACCCTAGCGGGGGGCGGTGATACGCAGTATTTT CASSPTLAGGGDTQYF
TRBJ2-3 many TRBV5-6 TRBD2 TGTGCCAGCAGCGACTGGACTAGCGGGGGGGATACGCAGTATTTT CASSDWTSGGDTQYF
TRBJ1-2 NA TRBV7-9 TRBD1 TGTGCCAGCAGCTTAGACCGACAGGGGGCCTATGGCTACACCTTC CASSLDRQGAYGYTF
TRBJ2-7 few TRBV3-1 NA TGTGCCAGCAGCCAAGGTGTCGGGTCCTACGAGCAGTACTTC CASSQGVGSYEQYF
TRBJ1-2 many TRBV6-1 NA TGTGCCAGCAGGCCGGGAGTTTACTATGGCTACACCTTC CASRPGVYYGYTF
TRBJ2-5 few TRBV20-1 TRBD1 TGCAGTGCTAGTCGGACAGGGCTGGAGACCCAGTACTTC CSASRTGLETQYF
TRBJ2-3 NA TRBV2 TRBD2 TGTGCCAGCAGAAACCCTACCTTTAGCGGGTACAGCACAGATACGCAGTATTTT CASRNPTFSGYSTDTQYF
TRBJ2-2 NA TRBV5-6 TRBD1 TGTGCCAGCAGCCATTTGACAGGGTCCTACACCGGGGAGCTGTTTTTT CASSHLTGSYTGELFF
TRBJ2-2 few TRBV5-1 TRBD1 TGCGCCAGCAGCTTGACCAGAACAGGGGACGCCGGGGAGCTGTTTTTT CASSLTRTGDAGELFF